The 8 T cell receptor beta chains in this list originate from one sample, sequenced in a study of OX40 agonist ivuxolimab in advanced cancers. Using immunoSEQ multiplex PCR, the repertoire was profiled, and TCRdb retains in-frame clones only, with some absent. The sample includes some 63,000 clones, around 83% of them seen just once. The sequencing here drew on CD4+ or CD8+ T cells sorted from blood, taken in a trial of the OX40 agonist ivuxolimab. Every receptor here comes from an adult with an advanced solid tumor such as melanoma, head and neck, liver or kidney cancer.

This clone was detected a few times. This chain links TRBV9 with TRBJ1-1; D is unresolved. The CDR3 spans 15 residues. Trimming pared 0 bases from V and 4 bases from J, leaving 13 bases between. Germline assignment: CDR1 SGDLS and CDR2 YYNGEE. The CDR3 DNA is TGTGCCAGCAGCGTAGGGGCCGTCAGTACCACTGAAGCTTTCTTT. Encoded protein: CASSVGAVSTTEAFF. Full variable domain (outside the CDR3, taken from reference TRBV9 and TRBJ1-1): DSGVTQTPKHLITATGQRVTLRCSPRSGDLSVYWYQQSLDQGLQFLIQYYNGEERAKGNILERFSAQQFPDLHSELNLSSLELGDSALYFCASSVGAVSTTEAFFGQGTRLTVV.

The chain carries TRBV1 and TRBJ1-5; TRBD1 is the table's D call and was not checked against the DNA. TRBV1 is flagged as a pseudogene. The CDR3 runs to 16 residues. The DNA for the CDR3 is TGCACCAGCAGCCAAGGAGGCAGGGGAATACGGCAGCCCCAGCATTTT. Protein product: CTSSQGGRGIRQPQHF.

The V call is TRBV14, the J call TRBJ1-1; 10 bases are shared with TRBD1. This CDR3 comprises 15 residues. CDR1 and CDR2 from the germline V gene are SGHDN and FVKESK. The V and J ends lost 2 bases and 4 bases, in that order; junction bases with no gene match: 4. The DNA for the CDR3 is TGTGCCAGCAGCCAACTGGGACAGGGGCCCACTGAAGCTTTCTTT. Encoded protein: CASSQLGQGPTEAFF. The full variable domain, in which reference TRBV14 and TRBJ1-1 provide the parts outside the CDR3, is EAGVTQFPSHSVIEKGQTVTLRCDPISGHDNLYWYRRVMGKEIKFLLHFVKESKQDESGMPNNRFLAERTGGTYSTLKVQPAELEDSGVYFCASSQLGQGPTEAFFGQGTRLTVV.

The chain has TRBV4-2 and TRBJ1-5, with 11 positions matching TRBD1. CDR3 size: 17 residues. The V gene's germline CDR1 is LGHNA and CDR2 YNFKEQ. Germline trimming cut 1 base from V and 5 bases from J; bases unmatched to any gene: 7. CDR3 in DNA: TGTGCCAGCAGCCAAGGAGCCGGACAGGGGGCGCATCAGCCCCAGCATTTT. This encodes CASSQGAGQGAHQPQHF.

This clone was seen once. This chain joins TRBV29-1 and TRBJ1-3; no clear D. This CDR3 has 15 amino acids. V lost 0 bases and J 0 bases, leaving 9 bases between the germline ends. Germline CDR1 is SQVTM and CDR2 is ANQGSEA. The CDR3 sequence is CSVEDRFFSGNTIYF. In DNA, the CDR3 is TGCAGCGTTGAAGACAGATTCTTCTCTGGAAACACCATATATTTT.

The chain joins TRBV21-1 to TRBJ2-3. TRBV21-1 is termed a pseudogene. This CDR3 contains 15 residues. The CDR3 protein is CASSKEREGTDTQYF. CDR3 bases: TGTGCCAGCAGCAAAGAAAGGGAAGGGACAGATACGCAGTATTTT.

This clone has more than one count but fewer than ten. The chain is built from TRBV5-4 and TRBJ2-1; 7 bases match TRBD2. CDR1 and CDR2 (germline): SGHNT, YYREEE (reference sequence). V dropped 3 bases and J dropped 4; count of bases not matched to a gene: 4. CDR3 length equals 14 residues. CDR3 nucleotides: TGTGCCAGCAGCTCCCGGGGGGATTACAATGAGCAGTTCTTC. This translates into CASSSRGDYNEQFF.

This clone was seen a single time. The chain couples TRBV19 to TRBJ2-1, with D maybe TRBD1 (5 bases). V gave up 1 base and J gave up 5 bases, with 12 bases separating them. CDR3 size: 15 residues. Germline CDR1 and CDR2: LNHDA and SQIVND (reference sequence). CDR3 sequence reads: CASSIGRVEHNEQFF. Here the CDR3 DNA reads TGTGCCAGTAGTATAGGCAGGGTCGAGCACAATGAGCAGTTCTTC. The variable domain in full, with the rest retrieved from reference TRBV19 and TRBJ2-1, is DGGITQSPKYLFRKEGQNVTLSCEQNLNHDAMYWYRQDPGQGLRLIYYSQIVNDFQKGDIAEGYSVSREKKESFPLTVTSAQKNPTAFYLCASSIGRVEHNEQFFGPGTRLTVL.